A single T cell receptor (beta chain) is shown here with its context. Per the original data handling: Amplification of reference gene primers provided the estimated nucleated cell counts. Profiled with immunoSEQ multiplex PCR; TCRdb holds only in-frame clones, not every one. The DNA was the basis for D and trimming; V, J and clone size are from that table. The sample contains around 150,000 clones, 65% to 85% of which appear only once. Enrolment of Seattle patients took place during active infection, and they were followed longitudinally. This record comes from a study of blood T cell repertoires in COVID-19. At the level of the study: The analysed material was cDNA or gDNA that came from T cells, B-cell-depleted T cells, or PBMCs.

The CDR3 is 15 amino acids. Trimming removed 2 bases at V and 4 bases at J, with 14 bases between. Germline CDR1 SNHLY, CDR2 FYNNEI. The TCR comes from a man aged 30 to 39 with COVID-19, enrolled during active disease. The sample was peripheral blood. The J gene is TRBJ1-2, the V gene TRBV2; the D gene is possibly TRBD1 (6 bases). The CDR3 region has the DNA TGTGCCAGCAGTGAACAGGGGTCTCCCTCCTATGGCTACACCTTC. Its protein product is CASSEQGSPSYGYTF.